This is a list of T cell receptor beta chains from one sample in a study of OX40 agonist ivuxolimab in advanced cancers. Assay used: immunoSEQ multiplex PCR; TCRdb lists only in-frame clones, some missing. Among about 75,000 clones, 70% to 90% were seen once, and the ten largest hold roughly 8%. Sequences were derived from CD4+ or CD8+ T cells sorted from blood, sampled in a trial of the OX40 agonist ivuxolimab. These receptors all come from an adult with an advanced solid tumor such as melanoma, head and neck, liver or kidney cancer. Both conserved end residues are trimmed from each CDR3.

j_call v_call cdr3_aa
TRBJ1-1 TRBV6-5 ASRLSRRTEAF
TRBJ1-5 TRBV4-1 ASSQARQNQPQH
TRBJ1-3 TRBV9 ASRNSGNTIY
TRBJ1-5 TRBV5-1 ASSLAGPNQPQH
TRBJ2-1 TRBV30 AWSVGSGLYSEQF
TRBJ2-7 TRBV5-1 ASSLVGGLSSYEQY
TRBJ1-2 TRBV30 AWRESTLDGYT
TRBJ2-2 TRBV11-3 ASSLAATGELF
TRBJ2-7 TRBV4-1 ASSPQGIPYEQY
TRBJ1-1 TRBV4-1 ASSQGSDPSNTEAF
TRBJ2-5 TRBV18 ASSRTGNSETQY
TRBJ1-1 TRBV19 ASKFEAVARIEAF
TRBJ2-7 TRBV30 AWSVRREEQY
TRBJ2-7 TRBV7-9 ASSFSSYEQY
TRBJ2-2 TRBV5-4 ASSLAGGNTGELF
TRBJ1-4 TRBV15 ATSSPSLGSTNEKLF
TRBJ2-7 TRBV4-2 ASSLSGAKGYEQY
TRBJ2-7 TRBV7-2 ASSPQGSGGSYEQY
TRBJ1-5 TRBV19 ASSSVRAQPQH
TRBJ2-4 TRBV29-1 SVAGTGGSVGKNIQY
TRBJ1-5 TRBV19 ASSRAGRDQPQH
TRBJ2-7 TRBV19 ASSMTTGLGGEQY
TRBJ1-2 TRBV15 ATSLTQGSYGYT
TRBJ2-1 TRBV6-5 ASSPGTSGYNEQF
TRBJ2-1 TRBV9 ASSGGHGGAEQF
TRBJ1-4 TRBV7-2 ASSFRLGKLF
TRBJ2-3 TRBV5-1 ASTGLAGGTDTQY
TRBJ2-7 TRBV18 ASSPPVERENFYEQY
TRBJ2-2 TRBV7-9 ASSSIRTGELF
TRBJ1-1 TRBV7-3 ASSRTGNTEAF
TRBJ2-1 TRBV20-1 SAYQVNEQF
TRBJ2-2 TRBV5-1 ASSLSSLNTGELF
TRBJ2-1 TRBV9 ASSVGPFNEQF
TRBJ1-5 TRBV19 ASSISGQGLMINQPQH
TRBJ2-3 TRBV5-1 ASSRGELTGVDTQY
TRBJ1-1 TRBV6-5 ASSTKTEAF
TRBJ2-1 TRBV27 ASSLNLAYEQF
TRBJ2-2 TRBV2 ASSDLSMQQFQNTGELF
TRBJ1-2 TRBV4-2 ASSSGGNYGYT
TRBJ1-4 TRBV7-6 ASSLSPTNEKLF
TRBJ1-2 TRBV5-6 ASSFPGNYGYT
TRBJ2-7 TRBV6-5 ASSYSVPFGEQY
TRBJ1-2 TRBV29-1 SVAAGTDYGYT
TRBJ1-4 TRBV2 ASRRGGDEKLF
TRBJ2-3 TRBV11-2 ASSLNSGRGDTQY